This record looks at one TCR beta chain sequence and its context. Germline assignment: CDR1 MNHEY and CDR2 SMNVEV (reference sequence). The V gene end was trimmed by 10 bases and the J gene end by 4 bases; junction bases not matched to a gene: 12. This CDR3 contains 16 residues. Clones were sequenced by immunoSEQ multiplex PCR, and TCRdb holds only the in-frame ones, with some missing. The table includes about 280,000 clones, over 75% detected once. This sample is part of a study of blood T cell repertoires in COVID-19. This chain links TRBV27 with TRBJ1-6, with TRBD1 identical over 8 bases. The TCR sequence derives from a woman between 65 and 79 years old with acute or convalescent COVID-19. The sequencing input was peripheral blood. The DNA for the CDR3 is TGTGCCACCAAGCTTCGAGGGGACAGGTATAATTCACCCCTCCACTTT. Translated, it gives CATKLRGDRYNSPLHF.